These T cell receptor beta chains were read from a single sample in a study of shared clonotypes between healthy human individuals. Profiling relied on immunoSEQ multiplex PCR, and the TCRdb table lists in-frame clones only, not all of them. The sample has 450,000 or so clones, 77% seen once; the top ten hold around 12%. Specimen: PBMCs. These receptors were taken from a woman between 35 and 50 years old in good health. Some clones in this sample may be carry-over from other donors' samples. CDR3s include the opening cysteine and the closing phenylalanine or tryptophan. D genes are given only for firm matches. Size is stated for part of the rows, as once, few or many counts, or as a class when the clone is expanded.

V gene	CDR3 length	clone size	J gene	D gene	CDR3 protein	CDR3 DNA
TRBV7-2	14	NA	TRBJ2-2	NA	CASNPKRGTGELFF	TGTGCCAGCAACCCAAAGAGAGGCACCGGGGAGCTGTTTTTT
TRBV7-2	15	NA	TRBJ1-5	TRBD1	CASSTGQGSNQPQHF	TGTGCCAGCAGCACTGGACAGGGGAGTAATCAGCCCCAGCATTTT
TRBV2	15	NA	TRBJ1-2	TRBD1	CASRYRGPSNYGYTF	TGTGCCAGCAGATACAGGGGGCCATCTAACTATGGCTACACCTTC
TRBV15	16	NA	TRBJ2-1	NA	CATSRPRQSSYNEQFF	TGTGCCACCAGCAGACCAAGACAAAGCTCCTACAATGAGCAGTTCTTC
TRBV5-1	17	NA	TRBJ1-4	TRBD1	CASSLEGQGSTNEKLFF	TGCGCCAGCAGCTTGGAGGGACAGGGATCAACTAATGAAAAACTGTTTTTT
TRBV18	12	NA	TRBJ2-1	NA	CASSPLRNEQFF	TGTGCCAGCTCACCTCTCCGCAATGAGCAGTTCTTC
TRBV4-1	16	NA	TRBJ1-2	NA	CASSQGIAGANYGYTF	TGCGCCAGCAGCCAAGGGATAGCAGGGGCTAACTATGGCTACACCTTC
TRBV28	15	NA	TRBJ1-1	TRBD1	CASSQPLQGKTEAFF	TGTGCCAGCAGCCAACCGTTACAGGGGAAGACTGAAGCTTTCTTT
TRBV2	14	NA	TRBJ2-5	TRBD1	CASSRTGARETQYF	TGTGCCAGCAGCCGGACAGGGGCTAGGGAGACCCAGTACTTC
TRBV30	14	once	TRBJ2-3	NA	CAWRGRISTDTQYF	TGTGCCTGGAGGGGTCGAATCTCCACAGATACGCAGTATTTT
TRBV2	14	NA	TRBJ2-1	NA	CASSGQNSYNEQFF	TGTGCCAGCAGTGGACAGAACTCCTACAATGAGCAGTTCTTC